Listed below are T cell receptor beta chains from one sample, sequenced in a study. TCRdb redid the calling of the RT-PCR reads with MiXCR, one entry per CDR3 protein. The profile shows 550,000 to 750,000 distinct CDR3 sequences, 12% to 15% of them singletons. The sample taken for sequencing was memory CD4+ T cells from blood. These receptor sequences come from a female donor in good health, serving as a healthy control. CDR3s include the opening cysteine and the closing phenylalanine or tryptophan. D genes are given only for firm matches. Where a row states a size, it is once, few, many or the class of an expanded clone; other rows omit it.

TRBJ2-2,TRBV29-1,.,.,CSVGGFNTGELFF,TGCAGCGTTGGAGGGTTTAACACCGGGGAGCTGTTTTTT
TRBJ2-4,TRBV20-1,.,.,CSAPLTGSRSKNIQYF,TGCAGTGCTCCTTTGACAGGATCTAGATCCAAAAACATTCAGTACTTC
TRBJ2-1,TRBV10-3,TRBD2,few,CAISETGLENNEQFF,TGTGCCATCAGTGAAACTGGACTAGAAAACAATGAGCAGTTCTTC
TRBJ2-1,TRBV7-9,TRBD2,.,CASSTGLAGAPRSNNEQFF,TGTGCCAGCAGCACGGGACTAGCGGGGGCCCCCCGTAGCAACAATGAGCAGTTCTTC
TRBJ2-2,TRBV20-1,.,.,CSANAGNTGELFF,TGCAGTGCTAACGCGGGAAACACCGGGGAGCTGTTTTTT
TRBJ1-1,TRBV5-6,TRBD1,few,CASSVGQKAFF,TGTGCCAGCAGCGTGGGACAGAAAGCTTTCTTT
TRBJ2-1,TRBV27,.,few,CASSRDNREQFF,TGTGCCAGCAGTAGAGACAACCGTGAGCAGTTCTTC
TRBJ2-2,TRBV12-3/TRBV12-4,.,few,CASTRGTGELFF,TGTGCCAGCACCAGGGGCACCGGGGAGCTGTTTTTT
TRBJ2-3,TRBV10-3,.,few,CAISPGGQGAGDTQYF,TGTGCCATCAGTCCGGGAGGTCAGGGGGCAGGGGATACGCAGTATTTT
TRBJ2-2,TRBV29-1,.,many,CSVLQGSLDPTGELFF,TGCAGCGTTCTACAGGGCAGCCTAGATCCTACCGGGGAGCTGTTTTTT
TRBJ2-7,TRBV7-2,TRBD2,.,CASSFLAGEGKYEQYF,TGTGCCAGCAGCTTCTTGGCGGGAGAAGGTAAATACGAGCAGTACTTC
TRBJ2-1,TRBV27,TRBD2,.,CASSLSPGLAGDVQFF,TGTGCCAGCAGTTTGTCCCCGGGACTAGCGGGGGATGTGCAGTTCTTC
TRBJ2-2,TRBV7-9,.,.,CASSFRPRTTGELFF,TGTGCCAGCAGCTTTCGCCCAAGAACCACCGGGGAGCTGTTTTTT
TRBJ2-1,TRBV7-8,.,few,CASSLASEGGYNEQFF,TGTGCCAGCAGCTTAGCATCAGAGGGGGGTTACAATGAGCAGTTCTTC
TRBJ2-1,TRBV12-3/TRBV12-4,.,many,CASSTGRLGNEQFF,TGTGCCAGCAGTACCGGCAGGTTGGGCAATGAGCAGTTCTTC
TRBJ2-7,TRBV4-2,.,.,CASSQEAQGSDEQYF,TGTGCCAGCAGCCAAGAAGCACAGGGCTCGGACGAGCAGTACTTC
TRBJ1-1,TRBV12-3/TRBV12-4,.,many,CASSTTETNTEAFF,TGTGCCAGCAGTACGACAGAGACGAACACTGAAGCTTTCTTT
TRBJ2-7,TRBV27,.,many,CASKAGMSYEQYF,TGTGCCAGCAAGGCGGGGATGTCCTACGAGCAGTACTTC
TRBJ2-7,TRBV18,TRBD1,.,CASSPRQGDEQYF,TGTGCCAGCTCACCTAGGCAGGGGGACGAGCAGTACTTC
TRBJ2-1,TRBV11-3,TRBD2,few,CASSATSDSNEQFF,TGTGCCAGCAGCGCAACTAGCGATAGCAATGAGCAGTTCTTC
TRBJ2-2,TRBV6-2/TRBV6-3,.,.,CASYLNTGELFF,TGTGCCAGCTATTTGAACACCGGGGAGCTGTTTTTT
TRBJ2-1,TRBV7-7,.,few,CASSLGGSFAFDEQFF,TGTGCTAGCAGCTTAGGTGGTAGCTTTGCTTTTGATGAGCAGTTCTTC
TRBJ2-7,TRBV7-6,.,many,CASSLKGRGEQYF,TGTGCCAGCAGCTTAAAAGGGCGGGGCGAGCAGTACTTC
TRBJ2-5,TRBV12-3/TRBV12-4,.,few,CASSLEYRATWETQYF,TGTGCCAGCAGCCTTGAGTACAGGGCTACGTGGGAGACCCAGTACTTC
TRBJ2-1,TRBV24-1,.,many,CATSDWAGGDNEQFF,TGTGCCACCAGTGATTGGGCGGGTGGTGACAATGAGCAGTTCTTC
TRBJ2-2,TRBV20-1,.,few,CSARPLVGTGELFF,TGCAGTGCTAGACCCCTAGTGGGCACCGGGGAGCTGTTTTTT
TRBJ1-5,TRBV20-1,TRBD1,few,CSARDMQGAYSNQPQHF,TGCAGTGCTAGAGATATGCAGGGGGCATATAGCAATCAGCCCCAGCATTTT
TRBJ1-1,TRBV9,.,few,CASSLHGDTEAFF,TGTGCCAGCAGCCTACACGGGGACACTGAAGCTTTCTTT
TRBJ1-1,TRBV7-3,.,many,CASSLSAMNTEAFF,TGTGCCAGCAGCCTTTCGGCCATGAACACTGAAGCTTTCTTT
TRBJ1-1,TRBV20-1,.,few,CSARGGQSNTEAFF,TGCAGTGCTAGAGGCGGGCAGTCGAACACTGAAGCTTTCTTT
TRBJ2-3,TRBV9,TRBD1,.,CASSYPDRADTQYF,TGTGCCAGCAGCTACCCCGACAGGGCGGATACGCAGTATTTT
TRBJ2-1,TRBV9,.,few,CASSALGSSYNEQFF,TGTGCCAGCAGCGCTCTGGGGAGCTCCTACAATGAGCAGTTCTTC
TRBJ2-7,TRBV6-5,.,few,CASSYTDGGAYEQYF,TGTGCCAGCAGTTACACCGATGGCGGGGCCTACGAGCAGTACTTC
TRBJ2-3,TRBV7-8,.,many,CASSLYDKDPRTTDTQYF,TGTGCCAGCAGCTTATATGACAAGGACCCCCGGACCACAGATACGCAGTATTTT
TRBJ1-1,TRBV6-5,.,many,CASSYVGGAETEAFF,TGTGCCAGCAGTTACGTTGGGGGGGCCGAGACTGAAGCTTTCTTT
TRBJ2-7,TRBV3-1,.,.,CASSRGRTGYEQYF,TGTGCCAGCAGCCGAGGACGGACGGGCTACGAGCAGTACTTC
TRBJ2-1,TRBV10-3,.,few,CAISESGRGDYNEQFF,TGTGCCATCAGTGAGTCGGGGCGGGGAGACTACAATGAGCAGTTCTTC
TRBJ2-5,TRBV7-2,.,few,CASSPLFGQGTQYF,TGTGCCAGCAGCCCCCTATTTGGTCAAGGGACCCAGTACTTC
TRBJ2-7,TRBV20-1,.,few,CSAMNYEQYF,TGCAGTGCTATGAATTACGAGCAGTACTTC
TRBJ2-5,TRBV10-3,TRBD1,.,CATGGQSQETQYF,TGTGCCACTGGGGGACAGAGCCAAGAGACCCAGTACTTC
TRBJ2-1,TRBV12-3/TRBV12-4,TRBD2,.,CASSLMASGSYTYNEQFF,TGTGCCAGCAGTTTAATGGCTAGCGGGAGTTACACCTACAATGAGCAGTTCTTC
TRBJ1-2,TRBV29-1,.,many,CSVVKGGGGYTF,TGCAGCGTTGTAAAGGGGGGCGGTGGCTACACCTTC
TRBJ2-7,TRBV20-1,TRBD1,many,CSATWQGQGNEQYF,TGCAGTGCTACCTGGCAGGGACAGGGAAACGAGCAGTACTTC
TRBJ1-5,TRBV10-1,.,many,CASSATGQPQHF,TGCGCCAGCAGTGCCACAGGTCAGCCCCAGCATTTT
TRBJ1-2,TRBV29-1,.,few,CSVEGTEANYGYTF,TGCAGCGTTGAAGGGACAGAGGCTAACTATGGCTACACCTTC
TRBJ2-1,TRBV27,TRBD1,few,CASSLMQGAPYNEQFF,TGTGCCAGCAGTTTAATGCAGGGGGCACCCTACAATGAGCAGTTCTTC
TRBJ2-1,TRBV9,TRBD2,.,CASSATGGYNEQFF,TGTGCCAGCAGCGCTACGGGGGGCTACAATGAGCAGTTCTTC
TRBJ1-2,TRBV20-1,.,few,CSARDPRVDGYTF,TGCAGTGCTAGAGATCCCAGGGTTGATGGCTACACCTTC
TRBJ2-6,TRBV5-1,TRBD1,few,CASSLASDRAPTGANVLTF,TGCGCCAGCAGCTTGGCATCGGACAGGGCTCCTACTGGGGCCAACGTCCTGACTTTC